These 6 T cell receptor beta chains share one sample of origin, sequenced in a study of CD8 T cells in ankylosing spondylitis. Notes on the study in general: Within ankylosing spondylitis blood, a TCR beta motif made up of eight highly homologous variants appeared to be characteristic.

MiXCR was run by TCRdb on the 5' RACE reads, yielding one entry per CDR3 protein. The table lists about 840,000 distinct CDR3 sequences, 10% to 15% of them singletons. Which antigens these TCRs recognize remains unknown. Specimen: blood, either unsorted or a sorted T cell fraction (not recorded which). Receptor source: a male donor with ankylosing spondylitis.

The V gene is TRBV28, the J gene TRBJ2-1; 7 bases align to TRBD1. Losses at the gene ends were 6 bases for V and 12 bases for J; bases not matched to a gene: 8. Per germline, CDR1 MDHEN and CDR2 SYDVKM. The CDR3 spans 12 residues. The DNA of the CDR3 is TGTGCCAGCAGATCTGTCCGGGACAGGCAGTTCTTC. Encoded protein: CASRSVRDRQFF. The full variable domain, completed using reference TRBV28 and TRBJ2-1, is DVKVTQSSRYLVKRTGEKVFLECVQDMDHENMFWYRQDPGLGLRLIYFSYDVKMKEKGDIPEGYSVSREKKERFSLILESASTNQTSMYLCASRSVRDRQFFGPGTRLTVL.

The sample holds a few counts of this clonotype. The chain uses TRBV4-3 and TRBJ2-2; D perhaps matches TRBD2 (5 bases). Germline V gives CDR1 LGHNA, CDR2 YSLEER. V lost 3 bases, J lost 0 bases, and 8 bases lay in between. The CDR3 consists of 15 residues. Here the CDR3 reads CASSQEEANTGELFF. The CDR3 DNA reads TGCGCCAGCAGCCAGGAGGAGGCGAACACCGGGGAGCTGTTTTTT.

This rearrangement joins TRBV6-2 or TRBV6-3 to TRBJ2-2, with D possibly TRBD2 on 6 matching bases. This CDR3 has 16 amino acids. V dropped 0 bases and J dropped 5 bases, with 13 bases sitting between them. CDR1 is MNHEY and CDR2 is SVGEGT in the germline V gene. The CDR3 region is CASSYSARAGTGELFF. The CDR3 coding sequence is TGTGCCAGCAGTTACTCCGCCAGGGCGGGAACCGGGGAGCTGTTTTTT.

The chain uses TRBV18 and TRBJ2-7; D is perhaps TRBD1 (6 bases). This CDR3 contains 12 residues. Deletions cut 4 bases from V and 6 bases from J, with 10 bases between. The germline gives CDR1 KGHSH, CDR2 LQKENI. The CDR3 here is CASSRQVSEQYF. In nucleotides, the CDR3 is TGTGCCAGCTCACGACAGGTCTCCGAGCAGTACTTC.

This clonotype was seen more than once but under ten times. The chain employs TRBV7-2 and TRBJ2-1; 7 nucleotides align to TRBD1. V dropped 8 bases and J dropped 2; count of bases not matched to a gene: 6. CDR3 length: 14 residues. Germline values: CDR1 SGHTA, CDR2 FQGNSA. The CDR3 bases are TGTGCCAGCCTACAGGGGAGCGCCTACAATGAGCAGTTCTTC. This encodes CASLQGSAYNEQFF.

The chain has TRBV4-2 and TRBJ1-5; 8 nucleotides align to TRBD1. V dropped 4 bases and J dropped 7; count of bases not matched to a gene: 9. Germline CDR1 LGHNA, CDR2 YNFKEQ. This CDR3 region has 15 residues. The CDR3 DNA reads TGTGCCAGCAGCCGGGAACAGGGGGGAGGACAGCCCCAGCATTTT. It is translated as CASSREQGGGQPQHF.